Below are 27 T cell receptor beta chains sequenced from a single sample in a study of beta chain features in type 1 diabetes. Findings of the study overall: The study found moderately but significantly shorter TCRB CDR3s in all four CD4+ subsets of Type 1 diabetes patients.

Expressed TCRB transcripts got sequenced, as all isolated RNA was reverse transcribed. TCRdb keeps only in-frame clones here, not all; method: immunoSEQ multiplex PCR. The data contain about 700,000 clones, around 15% of them singletons. These receptors are not linked to any known antigen. Sequenced material: naive CD4+ T cells from blood. These receptors were obtained from a man younger than 35 with type 1 diabetes.

This clone occurred a few times. This rearrangement joins TRBV7-2 to TRBJ2-1; D gene ambiguous. V was clipped by 1 base and J by 7 bases, with 2 bases between them. This CDR3 has 11 residues. Germline V gene data show CDR1 as SGHTA and CDR2 as FQGNSA. In DNA form, the CDR3 reads TGTGCCAGCAGCTTAGTAAATGAGCAGTTCTTC. Protein product: CASSLVNEQFF.

The gene calls are TRBV19 and TRBJ1-2; D unclear. The germline CDR1 and CDR2 sequences are LNHDA and SQIVND (reference sequence). V was cut by 3 bases and J by 3 bases, with 5 bases left in between. The CDR3 loop spans 12 amino acids. The CDR3 region has the DNA TGTGCCAGTAGTATCGACGACTATGGCTACACCTTC. It is translated as CASSIDDYGYTF.

In this sample, this clone turned up a few times. V is TRBV10-3 and J is TRBJ1-1; 8 bases map to TRBD1. Germline V gene data show CDR1 as ENHRY and CDR2 as SYGVKD. V shed 7 bases and J 3 bases; nucleotides not matched to a gene: 7. This CDR3 contains 14 residues. DNA of the CDR3: TGTGCCATCACTGACAGGGGTGATGACACTGAAGCTTTCTTT. Translating gives CAITDRGDDTEAFF.

This clone was detected only a few times. The chain combines TRBV5-5 with TRBJ1-5; no reliable D call. Germline loops: CDR1 SGHKS, CDR2 YYEKEE (reference sequence). This CDR3 contains 14 residues. The V and J ends lost 0 bases and 5 bases respectively, with 9 bases between them. The CDR3 is CASSLEGKDQPQHF. Here the CDR3 DNA reads TGTGCCAGCAGCTTGGAGGGAAAAGATCAGCCCCAGCATTTT.

The chain carries TRBV29-1 and TRBJ2-2; weak D call: TRBD2 (5 bases). Germline V gene lookup returns CDR1 SQVTM and CDR2 ANQGSEA. This CDR3 comprises 11 residues. The V end was cut by 4 bases, the J end by 7 bases, with 7 bases between. CDR3 region: CSVVRGGELFF. CDR3 coding DNA: TGCAGCGTTGTACGGGGCGGGGAGCTGTTTTTT.

The chain joins TRBV19 to TRBJ2-7; D is perhaps TRBD1 (7 bases). The CDR3 sequence is 15 residues long. The V gene lost 3 bases and the J gene lost 3 bases, with 15 bases spanning the gap. Germline CDR1 LNHDA, CDR2 SQIVND (reference sequence). CDR3: CASSISTGEVYEQYF. DNA of the CDR3: TGTGCCAGTAGTATTTCTACAGGGGAGGTCTACGAGCAGTACTTC.

The chain recombines TRBV30 with TRBJ1-2, with no clear D. The germline V and J ends were trimmed by 4 bases and 4 bases, with 16 bases remaining between them. CDR3 length: 14 amino acids. In germline, CDR1 is GTSNPN, CDR2 SVGIG (reference sequence). CDR3 nucleotide sequence: TGTGCCTGGAAGGGCCGCTGGATGGGCTATGGCTACACCTTC. Its protein product is CAWKGRWMGYGYTF.

V gene TRBV7-2 combines with J gene TRBJ1-5; possibly TRBD1 for D (6 bases). The germline V and J ends were trimmed by 6 bases and 7 bases, with 19 bases remaining between them. Germline lookup yields CDR1 SGHTA and CDR2 FQGNSA. The CDR3 contains 15 residues. CDR3 bases: TGTGCCAGCAGTCCTATTACAGGGATAAGGCAGCCCCAGCATTTT. It encodes CASSPITGIRQPQHF.

The sample holds a few counts of this clone. The rearrangement uses TRBV6-1 and TRBJ1-5, with TRBD1 matching 8 bases. The germline CDR1 and CDR2 sequences are MNHNS and SASEGT. V trimming: 4 bases; J trimming: 2 bases; junction bases outside the gene matches: 7. This CDR3 spans 16 amino acids. CDR3 nucleotides: TGTGCCAGCAGTGGAACCGGGACAGGTGGCAATCAGCCCCAGCATTTT. This codes for CASSGTGTGGNQPQHF.

A few counts support this clone. This chain links TRBV29-1 with TRBJ1-1; the D is unclear. There are 12 residues in the CDR3. Looked up from germline, CDR1 is SQVTM and CDR2 is ANQGSEA. The ends were cut back, 5 bases at V and 3 bases at J, with 10 bases in the middle. The CDR3 region has the DNA TGCAGCGTTACGAGCCCAGACACTGAAGCTTTCTTT. It codes for CSVTSPDTEAFF.

This clone was picked up one time. The CDR3 DNA sequence: TGTGCCAGCAGGCCAGGGGACGGGGCCAACGTCCTGACTTTC. As protein: CASRPGDGANVLTF. The chain carries TRBV6-1 and TRBJ2-6; TRBD1 might be the D (6 bases). The V gene lost 6 bases and the J gene lost 4 bases, with 10 bases spanning the gap. CDR1 and CDR2 from the germline V gene are MNHNS and SASEGT. The CDR3 loop spans 14 amino acids.

There are a few counts of this clone. V is TRBV7-9 and J is TRBJ2-3; D may correspond to TRBD1 or TRBD2 (5 bases each). This CDR3 has 16 residues. With 5 bases removed from V and 3 bases from J, the gap between germline ends came to 18 bases. Per the germline V gene, CDR1 is SEHNR and CDR2 is FQNEAQ (reference sequence). For the CDR3, the DNA is TGTGCCAGCAGCAATTTTACGGGACCGCGGACAGATACGCAGTATTTT. The encoded protein is CASSNFTGPRTDTQYF.

The DNA for the CDR3 is TGTGCCAGCCGGATAGGGATTAGCGGGGGGGGTACAGATACGCAGTATTTT. Its protein product is CASRIGISGGGTDTQYF. V usage is TRBV2 and J usage is TRBJ2-3; TRBD2 matches 11 bases. Germline lookup yields CDR1 SNHLY and CDR2 FYNNEI. CDR3 length: 17 amino acids. V was clipped by 8 bases and J by 3 bases; unmatched bases: 13.

V gene TRBV29-1 combines with J gene TRBJ1-4; 9 bases agree with TRBD1. Germline values: CDR1 SQVTM, CDR2 ANQGSEA. This CDR3 is built from 15 residues. V shed 5 bases, J shed 5 bases, and the junction held 9 bases outside the gene matches. In nucleotides, the CDR3 is TGCAGCGTTAGTCACACCGGGACAGGGAATGAAAAACTGTTTTTT. This translates into CSVSHTGTGNEKLFF.

This clone was picked up a small number of times. The chain is built from TRBV4-1 and TRBJ2-3, with TRBD2 matching over 8 bases. The CDR3 spans 18 residues. Germline values: CDR1 MGHRA, CDR2 YSYEKL. Trimming at V came to 0 bases and at J to 0 bases, leaving 8 bases not matched to a gene. Written as DNA, the CDR3 is TGCGCCAGCAGCCAAGACCCGGCGGGGGGTTTCAGCACAGATACGCAGTATTTT. This translates into CASSQDPAGGFSTDTQYF.

The V call is TRBV5-1, the J call TRBJ1-1; D is possibly TRBD1 (5 bases). Trimming left V 1 base short and J 0 bases short, with 10 bases between. CDR3 length equals 15 residues. CDR1 SGHRS and CDR2 YFSETQ come from the germline V gene. CDR3 bases: TGCGCCAGCAGCTTGACAGGAGTGTTGAACACTGAAGCTTTCTTT. Protein sequence: CASSLTGVLNTEAFF.

This clone showed up just a few times. The chain uses TRBV4-1 and TRBJ2-3; D is possibly TRBD1 or TRBD2 (5 bases each). CDR3 length: 13 residues. Germline V gene data show CDR1 as MGHRA and CDR2 as YSYEKL. The V end lost 8 bases, the J end lost 6 bases, and 15 bases lay between the germline ends. CDR3 sequence (DNA): TGCGCCAGCCGCACACTAGGGGCCGATACGCAGTATTTT. Translation gives CASRTLGADTQYF.

The chain recombines TRBV19 with TRBJ1-2, with D possibly TRBD1 on 5 matching bases. In germline, CDR1 is LNHDA, CDR2 SQIVND (reference sequence). The V end was cut by 1 base, the J end by 8 bases, with 14 bases between. The length of the CDR3 is 14 residues. CDR3: CASSIGPQVNGYTF. CDR3 sequence (DNA): TGTGCCAGTAGTATAGGGCCACAGGTGAACGGCTACACCTTC.

This chain links TRBV6-6 with TRBJ1-1; D remains ambiguous. With 5 bases removed from V and 5 bases from J, the gap between germline ends came to 9 bases. The CDR3 extends over 12 amino acids. In germline, CDR1 is MNHNY, CDR2 SVGAGI (reference sequence). CDR3 amino acids: CASSIRETEAFF. CDR3 sequence (DNA): TGTGCCAGCAGTATCCGGGAGACTGAAGCTTTCTTT.

The chain carries TRBV27 and TRBJ2-5; the D gene is possibly TRBD2 (5 bases). Per germline, CDR1 MNHEY and CDR2 SMNVEV (reference sequence). The CDR3 loop spans 15 amino acids. V was clipped by 9 bases and J by 5 bases, with 22 bases between them. This CDR3 is CASDLKRVFRETQYF. The CDR3 nucleotides read TGTGCCAGTGATCTGAAGAGGGTATTTCGGGAGACCCAGTACTTC.

This clone has only a few counts. V is TRBV5-8 and J is TRBJ2-4, with unresolved D. The V gene lost 2 bases and the J gene lost 6 bases, with 6 bases spanning the gap. From germline, CDR1 is SGHTS and CDR2 YDEGEE. The CDR3 covers 12 residues. The CDR3 region has the DNA TGTGCCAGCAGCTTTGACGCAAACATTCAGTACTTC. Protein: CASSFDANIQYF.

This clone was found many times. Within the sample, other DNA sequences also encode this same CDR3. This chain joins TRBV10-3 and TRBJ2-7; D gene unclear. This CDR3 has 11 amino acids. Germline V lookup: CDR1 ENHRY, CDR2 SYGVKD. The V and J ends lost 0 bases and 6 bases respectively, with 3 bases between them. The DNA for the CDR3 is TGTGCCATCAGTGAGTCAGGCGAGCAGTACTTC. As protein: CAISESGEQYF.

This clone was seen only a few times. The chain combines TRBV19 with TRBJ2-2; D is ambiguous. This CDR3 is built from 12 residues. The V gene lost 3 bases and the J gene lost 4 bases, with 3 bases spanning the gap. The germline CDR1 and CDR2 sequences are LNHDA and SQIVND (reference sequence). The CDR3 DNA is TGTGCCAGTAGTATGGCCACCGGGGAGCTGTTTTTT. It encodes CASSMATGELFF. Full variable domain (remainder filled in from reference TRBV19 and TRBJ2-2): DGGITQSPKYLFRKEGQNVTLSCEQNLNHDAMYWYRQDPGQGLRLIYYSQIVNDFQKGDIAEGYSVSREKKESFPLTVTSAQKNPTAFYLCASSMATGELFFGEGSRLTVL.

The gene calls are TRBV6-5 and TRBJ1-5, with 10 bases fitting TRBD1. J lost 5 bases, V lost 5 bases, and 6 bases had no gene match. CDR3 length: 15 residues. Germline-derived CDR1 and CDR2 are MNHEY and SVGAGI. This CDR3 is CASSLDRGRDQPQHF. DNA for the CDR3: TGTGCCAGCAGTCTTGACAGGGGGCGCGATCAGCCCCAGCATTTT.

This clone was observed a few times. The rearrangement uses TRBV18 and TRBJ1-2; D may be TRBD1 (5 bases). The CDR3 has 14 amino acids. The germline V gene encodes CDR1 KGHSH and CDR2 LQKENI. Trimming shortened V by 3 bases and J by 2 bases, and 10 bases separated the two germline ends. CDR3 bases: TGTGCCAGCTCACCCGTCGACAGAAACTATGGCTACACCTTC. Translated: CASSPVDRNYGYTF.

This clone was seen more than once but under ten times. This chain links TRBV6-5 with TRBJ2-2; the D gene is possibly TRBD1 (6 bases). Germline loops: CDR1 MNHEY, CDR2 SVGAGI. The CDR3 loop spans 15 amino acids. V lost 5 bases and J lost 0, with 10 bases in between. As DNA, the CDR3 is TGTGCCAGCAGTCTCGGACAGCCGAACACCGGGGAGCTGTTTTTT. It yields the protein CASSLGQPNTGELFF.

This sequence joins TRBV10-3 and TRBJ2-2, with 7 bases fitting TRBD2. The germline gives CDR1 ENHRY, CDR2 SYGVKD. The CDR3 spans 13 residues. Trimming removed 3 bases from V and 5 bases from J; junction bases left unmatched: 0. This CDR3 reads CAISDSGTGELFF. The CDR3 DNA follows: TGTGCCATCAGTGATAGCGGGACCGGGGAGCTGTTTTTT.